This T cell receptor beta chain was captured in a study of shared T cell receptors in the human thymus. Clones were read by immunoSEQ multiplex PCR, and TCRdb kept only the in-frame ones, dropping some. Of more than 550,000 clones detected, 70% to 90% appear once; the ten largest clones hold over 0.008%. Germline V CDR1 and CDR2: MRHNA, SNTAGT. V was cut by 5 bases and J by 0 bases, with 11 bases left in between. This CDR3 comprises 14 residues. The same data also contributed to another study, on human thymus T cells. As that study records: Across thymic and blood repertoires, the usage of V and J genes appeared to be biased.

This chain uses TRBV6-4 with TRBJ2-7; D not certain. This receptor was obtained from a boy younger than two with a congenital heart defect. Material: thymocytes. The CDR3 nucleotides read TGTGCCAGCAGTCCAGACTCCGACTCCTACGAGCAGTACTTC. This translates into CASSPDSDSYEQYF.